One T cell receptor beta chain is described in this entry. Germline V CDR1 and CDR2: MNHEY, SMNVEV (reference sequence). J was trimmed by 6 bases and V by 3 bases; bases with no gene match: 8. There are 16 residues in the CDR3. The sample originates from a study of control samples from healthy donors and cancer patients. Sequencing used immunoSEQ multiplex PCR; TCRdb keeps in-frame clones, though not all of them. This table holds 120,000 to 150,000 clones, around 90% found once. The sequenced sample was blood. The origin of this receptor is a man aged 30 to 39 in good health. The rearrangement uses TRBV27 and TRBJ2-3, with 11 nucleotides matching TRBD1. CDR3 loop: CASSFLARDRGDTQYF. DNA for the CDR3: TGTGCCAGCAGTTTCCTGGCTAGGGACAGGGGGGATACGCAGTATTTT.